This is a list of T cell receptor beta chains from one sample in a study of identical twins. TCRdb called the 5' RACE reads again in MiXCR, with one record for every CDR3 protein. The sample contains fewer than 650,000 distinct CDR3 sequences, just over 7% of which appear only once. Separately, the same data were catalogued under a study of yellow fever vaccine responses in identical twins.

Sequencing input: PBMCs. The receptor set was obtained from a woman aged 18-35 years in good health. CDR3s include the opening cysteine and the closing phenylalanine or tryptophan. A D gene is named only where the DNA matches it firmly. Expanded clones get a size class; other rows say once, few or many, or leave the size out.

TRBJ2-1,TRBV12-3/TRBV12-4,TRBD2,few,CASSLLRIGTSGGNNEQFF,TGTGCCAGCAGTTTACTTCGGATCGGGACTAGCGGGGGGAACAATGAGCAGTTCTTC
TRBJ2-5,TRBV5-1,TRBD2,few,CASSRQTSGGSVGRETQYF,TGCGCCAGCAGCCGACAGACTAGCGGGGGATCTGTTGGTCGGGAGACCCAGTACTTC
TRBJ2-5,TRBV25-1,TRBD2,many,CASSVGGSETQYF,TGTGCCAGCAGTGTGGGCGGGAGCGAGACCCAGTACTTC
TRBJ2-3,TRBV12-3/TRBV12-4,TRBD2,few,CASHLAGAGTDTQYF,TGTGCCAGCCACCTAGCGGGGGCCGGCACAGATACGCAGTATTTT
TRBJ2-2,TRBV10-1,TRBD2,many,CASSPSGVGTGELFF,TGCGCCAGCAGCCCTAGCGGAGTTGGCACCGGGGAGCTGTTTTTT
TRBJ2-1,TRBV24-1,-,many,CATSGPTGSISYNEQFF,TGTGCCACCAGTGGTCCTACCGGGTCCATCTCCTACAATGAGCAGTTCTTC
TRBJ1-4,TRBV29-1,-,many,CSALVGEKLFF,TGCAGCGCCCTTGTAGGTGAAAAACTGTTTTTT
TRBJ2-2,TRBV10-3,-,many,CAISEGGTGELFF,TGTGCCATCAGTGAAGGAGGGACCGGGGAGCTGTTTTTT
TRBJ2-2,TRBV6-1,-,-,CASSPGYTGELFF,TGTGCCAGCAGTCCGGGTTACACCGGGGAGCTGTTTTTT
TRBJ1-1,TRBV11-2,TRBD1,many,CASSLDAETGFTEAFF,TGTGCCAGCAGCTTAGATGCCGAGACAGGGTTCACTGAAGCTTTCTTT
TRBJ2-5,TRBV7-9,-,-,CASSLSRLEETQYF,TGTGCCAGCAGCTTAAGTAGGTTGGAAGAGACCCAGTACTTC
TRBJ2-4,TRBV5-5,-,-,CASSPGGSLGNIQYF,TGTGCCAGCAGCCCTGGTGGGTCTCTCGGGAACATTCAGTACTTC
TRBJ2-5,TRBV9,-,-,CASSVGGSGETQYF,TGTGCCAGCAGCGTAGGGGGTAGCGGCGAGACCCAGTACTTC
TRBJ2-7,TRBV28,TRBD1,-,CASRSRDRNYEQYF,TGTGCCAGCAGGAGCAGGGACAGGAACTACGAGCAGTACTTC
TRBJ2-2,TRBV2,-,few,CASTGGHIYTGELFF,TGTGCCAGCACGGGGGGACACATATACACCGGGGAGCTGTTTTTT
TRBJ1-1,TRBV6-5,-,many,CASSYSRGGGTEAFF,TGTGCCAGCAGTTACTCCCGCGGAGGCGGCACTGAAGCTTTCTTT